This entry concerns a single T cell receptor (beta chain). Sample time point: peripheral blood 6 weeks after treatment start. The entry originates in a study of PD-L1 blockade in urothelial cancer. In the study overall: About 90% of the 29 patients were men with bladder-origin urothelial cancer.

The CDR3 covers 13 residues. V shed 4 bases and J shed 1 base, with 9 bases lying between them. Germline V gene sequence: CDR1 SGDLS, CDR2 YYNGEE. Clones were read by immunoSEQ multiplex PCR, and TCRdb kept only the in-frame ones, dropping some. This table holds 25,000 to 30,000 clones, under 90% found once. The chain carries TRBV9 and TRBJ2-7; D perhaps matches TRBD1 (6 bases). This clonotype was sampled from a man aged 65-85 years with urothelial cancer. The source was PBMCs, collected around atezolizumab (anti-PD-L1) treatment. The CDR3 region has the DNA TGTGCCAGCAGCTTCGGACAGTCCTACGAGCAGTACTTC. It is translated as CASSFGQSYEQYF.